This TCR beta chain was retrieved from a study of T cell responses to AZD1222 COVID-19 vaccine. Study as a whole: Both about-4-week and about-12-week second-dose recipients were combined. Overall study results and limits: The sample set comprised mostly white British donors with more females, and clonal diversity was possibly underestimated. Reports indicate that nearly half of spike-specific TCRs are directed at unmutated variant regions.

Sequenced by immunoSEQ multiplex PCR; TCRdb stores in-frame clones only, minus some. The data contain 85,000 to 130,000 clones, approximately 87% of them seen just once; the ten biggest clones take up under 4%. Regarding this clone: The antigen remains unidentified.

The ends lost 6 bases at V and 5 bases at J; junction bases unmatched: 9. This CDR3 contains 13 residues. CDR1 is SQVTM, CDR2 ANQGSEA, per germline. Sample: peripheral blood, taken on day 0 of AZD1222 vaccination. This sequence was found in an adult in good health. The chain employs TRBV29-1 and TRBJ1-1; 7 bases map to TRBD1. CDR3 region: CSVLGQATTEAFF. The CDR3 DNA is TGCAGCGTCCTCGGACAGGCGACGACTGAAGCTTTCTTT.